This T cell receptor beta chain originates from a study of cytotoxic CD8 clonotypes in ibrutinib-treated CLL. Turning to the study itself: Response samples were drawn at a median of around 12 months of treatment, range 6 to 36. General study findings and limits: Baseline values of clonality outstripped age-matched healthy donors and followed circulating CD8+ T-cell counts. Public clonotypes occurred uncommonly; on treatment, they contracted or remained stable. A rise in clonality was seen at ibrutinib response, and a fall back toward baseline was seen at progression.

To note about this clone: Its antigen is not known.

The data were produced by immunoSEQ multiplex PCR, yet TCRdb's version contains in-frame clones alone and is incomplete. Among around 310,000 clones listed, about 80% were seen once. The CDR3 runs 16 residues. From germline, CDR1 is SGHTA and CDR2 FQGNSA. With 3 bases removed from V and 2 bases from J, the gap between germline ends came to 13 bases. Sequences were derived from PBMCs, sampled before ibrutinib treatment. The receptor comes from a human donor with chronic lymphocytic leukemia. This chain uses TRBV7-2 with TRBJ2-2; a weak D match, TRBD2 (6 bases). The CDR3 nucleotides read TGTGCCAGCAGCTTTTTTGAGGGAGGAAACACCGGGGAGCTGTTTTTT. This encodes CASSFFEGGNTGELFF.